Listed here are 10 T cell receptor beta chains from one sample, sequenced in a study of PD-1 blockade in classical Hodgkin lymphoma. Time point given: cycle 4 day 1 (C4D1), after six to seven weeks of nivolumab. Each and every patient relapsed after autologous stem cell transplantation, and patients got differing brentuximab vedotin exposure. CD8+ T cell isolation from thawed PBMCs was performed by magnetic negative selection. Measured with immunoSEQ multiplex PCR; TCRdb has only the in-frame clones, and not every one. The sample lists fewer than 3,500 clones, under 85% occurring once. The sequencing here drew on CD8+ T cells from blood, taken before the fourth cycle of nivolumab. These receptors were obtained from a human donor with classical Hodgkin lymphoma.

The chain has TRBV2 and TRBJ1-4, with 7 positions matching TRBD1. V dropped 8 bases and J dropped 5; count of bases not matched to a gene: 14. The germline V gene has CDR1 SNHLY and CDR2 FYNNEI. The CDR3 extends over 16 amino acids. This CDR3 reads CASQMGRGSPNEKLFF. The CDR3 DNA is TGTGCCAGCCAAATGGGCAGGGGGAGCCCGAATGAAAAACTGTTTTTT.

The chain couples TRBV7-9 to TRBJ1-2; D is undetermined. The V end lost 7 bases, the J end lost 4 bases, and 10 bases lay between the germline ends. There are 12 residues in the CDR3. Germline-derived CDR1 and CDR2 are SEHNR and FQNEAQ (reference sequence). DNA of the CDR3: TGTGCCAGCACCGTGAGTGGCTATGGCTACACCTTC. The encoded protein is CASTVSGYGYTF.

The CDR3, as DNA: TGCGCCAGCATTTTGCAGGGAGAGGACACTGAAGCTTTCTTT. Amino acid sequence: CASILQGEDTEAFF. The genes are TRBV10-2 and TRBJ1-1; D possibly corresponds to TRBD1 (5 bases). There are 14 residues in the CDR3. CDR1 and CDR2 from the germline V gene are WSHSY and SAAADI. The V gene lost 7 bases and the J gene lost 3 bases, with 15 bases spanning the gap.

This sequence joins TRBV25-1 and TRBJ2-5, with D unclear. Trimming stripped 4 bases from V and 5 bases from J, with 8 bases between. The V gene's germline CDR1 is MGHDK and CDR2 SYGVNS. CDR3 size: 12 residues. CDR3 region: CASSGSQETQYF. The CDR3 nucleotides read TGTGCCAGCAGTGGATCACAGGAGACCCAGTACTTC. Using reference TRBV25-1 and TRBJ2-5 for the parts outside the CDR3, the full variable domain is EADIYQTPRYLVIGTGKKITLECSQTMGHDKMYWYQQDPGMELHLIHYSYGVNSTEKGDLSSESTVSRIRTEHFPLTLESARPSHTSQYLCASSGSQETQYFGPGTRLLVL.

The V and J genes are TRBV5-6 and TRBJ2-7, with D unresolved. The V gene's germline CDR1 is SGHDT and CDR2 YYEEEE. The V gene lost 0 bases and the J gene lost 7 bases, with 8 bases spanning the gap. The CDR3 spans 12 residues. Here the CDR3 reads CASSLGGKEQYF. In DNA form, the CDR3 reads TGTGCCAGCAGCTTGGGCGGAAAGGAGCAGTACTTC.

The CDR3 nucleotides read TGTGCCAGCAGCTTAGGGACAGGGGGCAAAGGGCAGCCCCAGCATTTT. Protein sequence: CASSLGTGGKGQPQHF. The V gene is TRBV7-6, the J gene TRBJ1-5, with 11 bases lining up with TRBD1. J gave up 7 bases and V 1 base, and 6 bases lay outside the gene matches. This CDR3 has 16 amino acids. From germline, CDR1 is SGHVS and CDR2 FNYEAQ.

The genes are TRBV27 and TRBJ1-1; D is unclear. Germline V gives CDR1 MNHEY, CDR2 SMNVEV (reference sequence). The CDR3 is made up of 14 amino acids. The ends were cut back, 0 bases at V and 1 base at J, with 6 bases in the middle. CDR3 nucleotide sequence: TGTGCCAGCAGTTTATCATGGGAGAACACTGAAGCTTTCTTT. It specifies CASSLSWENTEAFF.

The chain uses TRBV5-4 and TRBJ1-6, with D uncertain. CDR1 and CDR2 from the germline V gene are SGHNT and YYREEE (reference sequence). Trimming took 0 bases from V and 8 from J, leaving 3 bases between them. The CDR3 sequence is 12 residues long. CDR3 in amino acids: CASSLDHSPLHF. CDR3 coding DNA: TGTGCCAGCAGCTTGGACCATTCACCCCTCCACTTT.

This clone was counted only a few times. The CDR3 loop reads CASSFGEGASQPQHF. The DNA of the CDR3 is TGTGCCAGCAGCTTCGGAGAGGGGGCGAGTCAGCCCCAGCATTTT. V is TRBV7-9 and J is TRBJ1-5; 7 bases are shared with TRBD1. Losses at the gene ends were 3 bases for V and 6 bases for J; bases not matched to a gene: 8. The CDR3 contains 15 residues. Germline values: CDR1 SEHNR, CDR2 FQNEAQ (reference sequence).

Worth noting for this clone: The junction differs from germline at one of its ends, possibly a read error. The rearrangement joins TRBV7-9 to TRBJ2-7; D is perhaps TRBD2 (5 bases). This CDR3 has 14 amino acids. Germline CDR1 reads SEHNR; CDR2 reads FQNEAQ (reference sequence). CDR3 DNA: TGCGCCAGCAGCCACCGGACTGGCCGTGGGGAGCAGTACTTC. It encodes CASSHRTGRGEQYF.